These 29 T cell receptor beta chains were all obtained from the same sample, sequenced in a study of T cell responses to AZD1222 COVID-19 vaccine. The method was immunoSEQ multiplex PCR; TCRdb's version includes in-frame clones alone and lacks a portion of them. The table has some 160,000 clones, around 85% seen once. The sample consisted of peripheral blood, taken 28 days after the second AZD1222 dose. The origin of the receptors is an adult who received the AZD1222 COVID-19 vaccine.

This clone came up a few times. V and J are TRBV6-2 or TRBV6-3 and TRBJ1-2; TRBD1 agrees at 8 bases. The CDR3 has 15 amino acids. J gave up 3 bases and V 6 bases, and 9 bases lay outside the gene matches. Germline V gene sequence: CDR1 MNHEY, CDR2 SVGEGT. CDR3 bases: TGTGCCAGCAGCTTATTTGGGACAGGCCACTATGGCTACACCTTC. This encodes CASSLFGTGHYGYTF.

The chain links TRBV5-1 to TRBJ1-6, with TRBD1 identical over 8 bases. Per germline, CDR1 SGHRS and CDR2 YFSETQ. The ends lost 4 bases at V and 5 bases at J; junction bases unmatched: 2. The CDR3 runs to 14 residues. The CDR3 DNA follows: TGCGCCAGCAGCGGACAGGGCCATAATTCACCCCTCCACTTT. Its translation is CASSGQGHNSPLHF.

The genes are TRBV11-2 and TRBJ2-3; D may match TRBD1 or TRBD2 (5 bases each). Germline V gene data show CDR1 as SGHAT and CDR2 as FQNNGV. With 5 bases removed from V and 9 bases from J, the gap between germline ends came to 15 bases. The CDR3 totals 13 residues. The CDR3 nucleotides are TGTGCCAGCAGCGGACATAACGGGGACACGCAGTATTTT. It is translated as CASSGHNGDTQYF.

This clone has only a few counts. The chain joins TRBV19 to TRBJ1-5; maybe TRBD1 (5 bases). Germline V gives CDR1 LNHDA, CDR2 SQIVND (reference sequence). V lost 0 bases and J lost 2, with 11 bases in between. The CDR3 loop spans 16 amino acids. As DNA, the CDR3 is TGTGCCAGTAGTATAGAAGTTGGAGGGGGCAATCAGCCCCAGCATTTT. Translation gives CASSIEVGGGNQPQHF. The variable domain in full, completed from reference TRBV19 and TRBJ1-5, reads DGGITQSPKYLFRKEGQNVTLSCEQNLNHDAMYWYRQDPGQGLRLIYYSQIVNDFQKGDIAEGYSVSREKKESFPLTVTSAQKNPTAFYLCASSIEVGGGNQPQHFGDGTRLSIL.

The chain employs TRBV3-1 (or the pseudogene TRBV3-2) and TRBJ1-2; TRBD1 agrees at 7 bases. With 4 bases clipped from V and 1 base from J, the junction kept 12 bases outside the gene matches. Germline V gene sequence: CDR1 LGHDT, CDR2 YNNKEL (reference sequence). The CDR3 length is 17 residues. The CDR3 loop reads CASSPYRGANRNYGYTF. CDR3 nucleotides: TGTGCCAGCAGCCCATACAGGGGCGCGAATCGTAACTATGGCTACACCTTC.

V and J are TRBV5-6 and TRBJ1-1; a possible D gene is TRBD1 (5 bases). V lost 3 bases to trimming and J lost 3 bases, with 9 bases between them. The CDR3 runs to 13 residues. Per the germline V gene, CDR1 is SGHDT and CDR2 is YYEEEE. CDR3 nucleotides: TGTGCCAGCAGCTCCCGGGGGTACACTGAAGCTTTCTTT. Translated: CASSSRGYTEAFF.

V is TRBV7-9 and J is TRBJ2-1; D gene unclear. The CDR3 length is 14 residues. V was pared by 5 bases and J by 6 bases, with 14 bases between. CDR1 SEHNR and CDR2 FQNEAQ come from the germline V gene (reference sequence). CDR3 coding DNA: TGTGCCAGCAGCCCTCAAGCCTCGACCAATGAGCAGTTCTTC. It codes for CASSPQASTNEQFF.

The rearrangement joins TRBV7-2 to TRBJ1-5; 8 bases line up with TRBD1. V trimming: 2 bases; J trimming: 7 bases; junction bases outside the gene matches: 7. Germline CDR1 and CDR2: SGHTA and FQGNSA. This CDR3 has 15 residues. The CDR3 DNA reads as TGTGCCAGCAGCTTAAGCACAGGGGGAGGGCAGCCCCAGCATTTT. Translating it yields CASSLSTGGGQPQHF.

The chain couples TRBV7-8 to TRBJ1-6; TRBD1 is a possible D gene (6 bases). The CDR3 spans 16 residues. CDR1 is SGHVS, CDR2 FQNEAQ, per germline. V was shortened by 5 bases and J by 8 bases, with 19 bases between the two germline ends. The CDR3 DNA follows: TGTGCCAGCAGCGAAAACAGGGTAGTAGGTGATTCACCCCTCCACTTT. Translating it yields CASSENRVVGDSPLHF. Complete variable domain (other parts from reference TRBV7-8 and TRBJ1-6): GAGVSQSPRYKVAKRGQDVALRCDPISGHVSLFWYQQALGQGPEFLTYFQNEAQLDKSGLPSDRFFAERPEGSVSTLKIQRTQQEDSAVYLCASSENRVVGDSPLHFGNGTRLTVT.

Here the CDR3 DNA reads TGTGCCAGCTCACCCGGACTAGCGGGGGGATCGAGAGAGACCCAGTACTTC. Its translation: CASSPGLAGGSRETQYF. This chain links TRBV18 with TRBJ2-5; 14 bases align to TRBD2. This CDR3 spans 17 amino acids. Germline CDR1 is KGHSH and CDR2 is LQKENI. Germline trimming cut 3 bases from V and 4 bases from J; bases unmatched to any gene: 7.

For the CDR3, the DNA is TGTGCCATTAGACGGACAGGTGATTTTAACACTGAAGCTTTCTTT. Its translation is CAIRRTGDFNTEAFF. The gene calls are TRBV10-3 and TRBJ1-1, with TRBD1 identical over 7 bases. Germline values: CDR1 ENHRY, CDR2 SYGVKD. The CDR3 has 15 residues. V lost 9 bases and J lost 2; bases outside the gene matches: 12.

The V call is TRBV7-9, the J call TRBJ2-7, with a weak D call TRBD1 (6 bases). From germline, CDR1 is SEHNR and CDR2 FQNEAQ (reference sequence). Trimming removed 5 bases at V and 4 bases at J, with 6 bases between. The CDR3 has 11 residues. Here the CDR3 reads CASSDRYEQYF. CDR3 DNA: TGTGCCAGCAGCGACAGGTACGAGCAGTACTTC.

This clone appeared a single time. This chain joins TRBV9 and TRBJ1-3, with D uncertain. Germline V CDR1 and CDR2: SGDLS, YYNGEE. The length of the CDR3 is 16 residues. V was shortened by 0 bases and J by 0 bases, with 10 bases between the two germline ends. The DNA of the CDR3 is TGTGCCAGCAGCGTAGGATTCGCGTACTCTGGAAACACCATATATTTT. It is translated as CASSVGFAYSGNTIYF.

The rearrangement joins TRBV10-2 to TRBJ2-7; D is uncertain. This CDR3 is built from 15 residues. V was clipped by 4 bases and J by 6 bases, with 19 bases between them. Germline loops: CDR1 WSHSY, CDR2 SAAADI. The CDR3 is CASSGSDQKPLEQYF. Written as DNA, the CDR3 is TGCGCCAGCAGTGGCTCGGACCAAAAACCCCTCGAGCAGTACTTC.

This chain connects TRBV24-1 to TRBJ2-3; no definite D call. This CDR3 has 16 residues. Germline CDR1 and CDR2: KGHDR and SFDVKD. V lost 3 bases and J lost 4, with 16 bases in between. The CDR3 reads CATSDPGSTAPDTQYF. The DNA of the CDR3 is TGTGCCACCAGTGATCCCGGGTCCACAGCTCCAGATACGCAGTATTTT.

The J gene is TRBJ1-5, the V gene TRBV5-5; D is possibly TRBD1 (6 bases). Trimming left V 4 bases short and J 3 bases short, with 14 bases between. The germline V gene encodes CDR1 SGHKS and CDR2 YYEKEE (reference sequence). The CDR3 has 15 residues. CDR3 protein: CASSLTGLDNQPQHF. DNA for the CDR3: TGTGCCAGCAGCCTTACAGGGTTGGACAATCAGCCCCAGCATTTT.

V gene TRBV30 combines with J gene TRBJ1-4; the D is unclear. CDR1 and CDR2 from the germline V gene are GTSNPN and SVGIG (reference sequence). There are 15 residues in the CDR3. V dropped 3 bases and J dropped 4 bases, with 15 bases sitting between them. The CDR3 DNA sequence: TGTGCCTGGAGCTCTGTAGAGGTCCTTAATGAAAAACTGTTTTTT. Translating gives CAWSSVEVLNEKLFF.

This clone has more than one count but fewer than ten. The chain joins TRBV2 to TRBJ2-7; the match to TRBD2 covers 9 bases. The germline V gene encodes CDR1 SNHLY and CDR2 FYNNEI. J lost 0 bases, V lost 11 bases, and 8 bases had no gene match. The length of the CDR3 is 14 residues. This CDR3 reads CAGSGGLSSYEQYF. CDR3 nucleotide sequence: TGTGCCGGTAGCGGGGGCTTGAGCTCCTACGAGCAGTACTTC.

The chain has TRBV9 and TRBJ2-1; D possibly corresponds to TRBD2 (6 bases). There are 14 residues in the CDR3. V was shortened by 5 bases and J by 6 bases, with 15 bases between the two germline ends. Germline loops: CDR1 SGDLS, CDR2 YYNGEE. CDR3 loop: CASSKGSGVNEQFF. Here the CDR3 DNA reads TGTGCCAGCAGTAAGGGTTCGGGGGTCAATGAGCAGTTCTTC.

The chain uses TRBV7-6 and TRBJ2-3, with 10 bases matching TRBD2. V shed 2 bases and J 5 bases; nucleotides not matched to a gene: 10. CDR1 and CDR2 from the germline V gene are SGHVS and FNYEAQ. The CDR3 spans 17 residues. The CDR3 is CASSLFPSGGIGDTQYF. In nucleotides, the CDR3 is TGTGCCAGCAGCTTATTCCCTAGCGGGGGAATTGGAGATACGCAGTATTTT. Looking up the rest from reference TRBV7-6 and TRBJ2-3 gives the full variable domain: GAGVSQSPRYKVTKRGQDVALRCDPISGHVSLYWYRQALGQGPEFLTYFNYEAQQDKSGLPNDRFSAERPEGSISTLTIQRTEQRDSAMYRCASSLFPSGGIGDTQYFGPGTRLTVL.

The V call is TRBV19, the J call TRBJ2-5; the D gene is possibly TRBD1 (6 bases). Per the germline V gene, CDR1 is LNHDA and CDR2 is SQIVND (reference sequence). V lost 4 bases to trimming and J lost 1 base, with 16 bases between them. This CDR3 contains 16 residues. The CDR3 loop is CASSTPARGIQETQYF. The CDR3, as DNA: TGTGCCAGTAGTACCCCCGCCAGGGGCATCCAAGAGACCCAGTACTTC.

The chain recombines TRBV11-2 with TRBJ2-7, with 11 bases lining up with TRBD1. The CDR3 runs to 15 residues. Germline lookup yields CDR1 SGHAT and CDR2 FQNNGV. The J segment lost 4 bases and the V segment lost 4 bases, leaving 6 bases of the junction unmatched. The CDR3 spells CASSSSDRGRYEQYF. In nucleotides, the CDR3 is TGTGCCAGCAGCTCCTCGGACAGGGGGCGGTACGAGCAGTACTTC.

The genes are TRBV11-2 and TRBJ1-1; 7 bases line up with TRBD1. The CDR3 is 14 amino acids. Germline V gene lookup returns CDR1 SGHAT and CDR2 FQNNGV. V dropped 5 bases and J dropped 1; count of bases not matched to a gene: 4. The CDR3 DNA follows: TGTGCCAGCAGCCTAGGGACAGCGAACACTGAAGCTTTCTTT. This codes for CASSLGTANTEAFF. The whole variable domain, filled in from reference TRBV11-2 and TRBJ1-1, reads EAGVAQSPRYKIIEKRQSVAFWCNPISGHATLYWYQQILGQGPKLLIQFQNNGVVDDSQLPKDRFSAERLKGVDSTLKIQPAKLEDSAVYLCASSLGTANTEAFFGQGTRLTVV.

This sequence joins TRBV5-1 and TRBJ1-6; no clear D. Per germline, CDR1 SGHRS and CDR2 YFSETQ. This CDR3 comprises 16 residues. Trimming took 5 bases from V and 3 from J, leaving 15 bases between them. The CDR3 sequence: CASSYYAGDYNSPLHF. CDR3 coding DNA: TGCGCCAGCAGTTATTACGCCGGGGACTATAATTCACCCCTCCACTTT.

V usage is TRBV4-3 and J usage is TRBJ2-1; the match to TRBD2 covers 11 bases. CDR1 is LGHNA, CDR2 YSLEER, per germline. Trimming at V came to 1 base and at J to 5 bases, leaving 4 bases not matched to a gene. The CDR3 covers 16 residues. CDR3: CASSQAPSGGNNEQFF. CDR3 nucleotides: TGCGCCAGCAGCCAAGCCCCTAGCGGGGGGAACAATGAGCAGTTCTTC.

This clone appeared a few times. The J gene is TRBJ1-5, the V gene TRBV7-8; D gene ambiguous. Germline loops: CDR1 SGHVS, CDR2 FQNEAQ. The CDR3 consists of 17 residues. The V and J ends lost 2 bases and 0 bases respectively, with 14 bases between them. CDR3 nucleotides: TGTGCCAGCAGCTTACCGCCAGTTAGGTATAGCAATCAGCCCCAGCATTTT. This sequence encodes CASSLPPVRYSNQPQHF.

The genes are TRBV5-6 and TRBJ1-6; the match to TRBD1 covers 8 bases. This CDR3 contains 15 residues. After removal of 1 base from V and 6 bases from J, the junction contained 3 bases not matched to a gene. In germline, CDR1 is SGHDT, CDR2 YYEEEE. DNA of the CDR3: TGTGCCAGCAGCTTGCAGGGGGCCCCTAATTCACCCCTCCACTTT. Amino acids: CASSLQGAPNSPLHF. The full variable domain, completed using reference TRBV5-6 and TRBJ1-6, is DAGVTQSPTHLIKTRGQQVTLRCSPKSGHDTVSWYQQALGQGPQFIFQYYEEEERQRGNFPDRFSGHQFPNYSSELNVNALLLGDSALYLCASSLQGAPNSPLHFGNGTRLTVT.

V gene TRBV18 combines with J gene TRBJ2-1, with TRBD1 matching over 10 bases. The J segment lost 4 bases and the V segment lost 3 bases, leaving 6 bases of the junction unmatched. Germline CDR1 KGHSH, CDR2 LQKENI. The CDR3 is made up of 16 amino acids. The CDR3 sequence is CASSPPGQGSYNEQFF. The CDR3 DNA reads as TGTGCCAGCTCACCGCCGGGACAGGGGTCGTACAATGAGCAGTTCTTC.

The V gene is TRBV9, the J gene TRBJ2-3; 10 bases are shared with TRBD2. Germline lookup yields CDR1 SGDLS and CDR2 YYNGEE. V dropped 7 bases and J dropped 6; count of bases not matched to a gene: 5. The CDR3 is 13 residues long. CDR3 amino acids: CASGAGGPDTQYF. CDR3 sequence (DNA): TGTGCCAGCGGAGCGGGGGGGCCCGATACGCAGTATTTT.